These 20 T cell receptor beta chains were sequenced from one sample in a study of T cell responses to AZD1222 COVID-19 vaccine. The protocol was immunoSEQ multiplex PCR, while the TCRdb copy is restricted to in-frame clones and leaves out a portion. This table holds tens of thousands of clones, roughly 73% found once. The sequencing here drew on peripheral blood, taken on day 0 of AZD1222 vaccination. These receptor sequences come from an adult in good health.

The CDR3 coding sequence is TGTGCCAGTAGTATAGATTCGGGCAGGGGTGGTCAAGAGACCCAGTACTTC. Translated: CASSIDSGRGGQETQYF. The rearrangement joins TRBV19 to TRBJ2-5; maybe TRBD1 (6 bases). CDR3 length equals 17 residues. Trimming took 0 bases from V and 2 from J, leaving 16 bases between them. CDR1 and CDR2 from the germline V gene are LNHDA and SQIVND (reference sequence).

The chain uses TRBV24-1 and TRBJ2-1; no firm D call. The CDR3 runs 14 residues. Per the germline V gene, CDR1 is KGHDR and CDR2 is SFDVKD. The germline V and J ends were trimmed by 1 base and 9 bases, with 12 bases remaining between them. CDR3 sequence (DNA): TGTGCCACCAGTGATTTAGGTAGTGGGCGTGAGCAGTTCTTC. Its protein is CATSDLGSGREQFF.

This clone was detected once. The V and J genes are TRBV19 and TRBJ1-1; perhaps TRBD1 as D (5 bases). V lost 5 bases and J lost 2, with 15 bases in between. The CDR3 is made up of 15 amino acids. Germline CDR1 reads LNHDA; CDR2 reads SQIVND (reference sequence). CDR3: CASSPRTQANTEAFF. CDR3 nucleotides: TGTGCCAGTAGTCCCCGGACACAGGCAAACACTGAAGCTTTCTTT.

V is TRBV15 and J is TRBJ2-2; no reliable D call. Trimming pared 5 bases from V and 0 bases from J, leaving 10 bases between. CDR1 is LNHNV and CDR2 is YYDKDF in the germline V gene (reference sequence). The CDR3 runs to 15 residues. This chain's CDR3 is CATSFKLANTGELFF. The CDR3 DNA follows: TGTGCCACCAGCTTCAAGCTCGCGAACACCGGGGAGCTGTTTTTT.

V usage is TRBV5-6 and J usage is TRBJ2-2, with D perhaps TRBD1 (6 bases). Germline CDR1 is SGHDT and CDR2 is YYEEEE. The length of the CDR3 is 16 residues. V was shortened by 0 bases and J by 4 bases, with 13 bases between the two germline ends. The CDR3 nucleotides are TGTGCCAGCAGCTTGGCAATGGGGGCGCGCACCGGGGAGCTGTTTTTT. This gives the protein CASSLAMGARTGELFF. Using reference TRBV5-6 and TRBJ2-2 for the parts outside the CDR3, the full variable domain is DAGVTQSPTHLIKTRGQQVTLRCSPKSGHDTVSWYQQALGQGPQFIFQYYEEEERQRGNFPDRFSGHQFPNYSSELNVNALLLGDSALYLCASSLAMGARTGELFFGEGSRLTVL.

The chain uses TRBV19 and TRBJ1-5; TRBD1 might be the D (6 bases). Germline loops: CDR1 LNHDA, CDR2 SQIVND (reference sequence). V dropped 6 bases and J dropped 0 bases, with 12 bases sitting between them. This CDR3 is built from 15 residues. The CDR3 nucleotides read TGTGCCAGTAGCAGGGGCCGGAATAGCAATCAGCCCCAGCATTTT. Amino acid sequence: CASSRGRNSNQPQHF.

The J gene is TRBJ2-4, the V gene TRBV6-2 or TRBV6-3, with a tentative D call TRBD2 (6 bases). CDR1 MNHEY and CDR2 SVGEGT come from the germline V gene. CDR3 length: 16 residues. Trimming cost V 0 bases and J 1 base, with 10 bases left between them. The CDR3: CASSYSGGAAKNIQYF. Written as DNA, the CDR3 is TGTGCCAGCAGTTACTCCGGAGGGGCGGCCAAAAACATTCAGTACTTC.

The CDR3 loop is CASSREVEKLFF. Here the CDR3 DNA reads TGTGCCAGTAGCAGGGAAGTTGAAAAACTGTTTTTT. The chain has TRBV19 and TRBJ1-4; possible D gene TRBD1, 5 bases. Trimming removed 6 bases at V and 7 bases at J, with 9 bases between. CDR1 is LNHDA and CDR2 is SQIVND in the germline V gene (reference sequence). The CDR3 is 12 residues long.

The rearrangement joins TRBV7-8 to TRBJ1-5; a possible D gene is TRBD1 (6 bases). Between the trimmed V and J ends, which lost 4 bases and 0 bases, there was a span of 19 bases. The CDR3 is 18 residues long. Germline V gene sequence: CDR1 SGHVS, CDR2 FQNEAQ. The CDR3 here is CASSWTGHGANSNQPQHF. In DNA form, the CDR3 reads TGTGCCAGCAGCTGGACGGGACATGGGGCCAATAGCAATCAGCCCCAGCATTTT.

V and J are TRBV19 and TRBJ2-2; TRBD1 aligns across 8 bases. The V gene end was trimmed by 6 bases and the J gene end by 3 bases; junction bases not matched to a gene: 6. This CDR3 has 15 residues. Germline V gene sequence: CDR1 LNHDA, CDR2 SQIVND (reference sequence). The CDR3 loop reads CASSGQGFDTGELFF. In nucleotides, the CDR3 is TGTGCCAGTAGCGGACAGGGTTTTGACACCGGGGAGCTGTTTTTT.

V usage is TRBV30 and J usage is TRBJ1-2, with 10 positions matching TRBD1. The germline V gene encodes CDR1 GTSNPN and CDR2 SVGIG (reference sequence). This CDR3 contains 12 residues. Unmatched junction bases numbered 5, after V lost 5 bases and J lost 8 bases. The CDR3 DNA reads TGTGCCTGGGGGGGGACAGGGGCAGGCTACACCTTC. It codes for CAWGGTGAGYTF.

DNA for the CDR3: TGTGCCAGCTCGACACAGGAAACTTATTCACCCCTCCACTTT. Protein: CASSTQETYSPLHF. The V and J genes are TRBV18 and TRBJ1-6; a weak D match, TRBD1 (5 bases). In germline, CDR1 is KGHSH, CDR2 LQKENI. The CDR3 is 14 amino acids. Trimming shortened V by 6 bases and J by 8 bases, and 14 bases separated the two germline ends.

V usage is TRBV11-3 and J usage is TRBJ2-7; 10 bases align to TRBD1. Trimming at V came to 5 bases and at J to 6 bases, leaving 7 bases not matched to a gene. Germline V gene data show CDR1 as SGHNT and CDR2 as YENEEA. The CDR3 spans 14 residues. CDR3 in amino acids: CASSPSTGGGEQYF. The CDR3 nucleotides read TGTGCCAGCAGCCCCTCGACAGGGGGCGGCGAGCAGTACTTC.

In DNA form, the CDR3 reads TGCAGCGTAGGGGGGGACAGGGGGCACACAGATACGCAGTATTTT. Translated: CSVGGDRGHTDTQYF. The chain is built from TRBV29-1 and TRBJ2-3; 12 bases are shared with TRBD1. From germline, CDR1 is SQVTM and CDR2 ANQGSEA. This CDR3 has 15 residues. The V and J ends lost 6 bases and 2 bases, in that order; junction bases with no gene match: 6.

DNA for the CDR3: TGTGCCAGCAGGCTGAGAGCCGGGACAGGGGGCTCATACGAGCAGTACGTC. Its translation is CASRLRAGTGGSYEQYV. The V and J genes are TRBV5-6 and TRBJ2-7; TRBD1 matches 12 bases. The germline CDR1 and CDR2 sequences are SGHDT and YYEEEE. This CDR3 spans 17 amino acids. The V and J ends lost 5 bases and 4 bases, in that order; junction bases with no gene match: 13.

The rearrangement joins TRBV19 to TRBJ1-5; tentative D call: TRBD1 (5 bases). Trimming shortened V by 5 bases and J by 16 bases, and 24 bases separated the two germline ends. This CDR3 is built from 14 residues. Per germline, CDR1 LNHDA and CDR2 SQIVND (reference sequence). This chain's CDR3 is CASSPASSGGLVHF. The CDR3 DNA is TGTGCCAGTAGTCCAGCCAGTTCGGGGGGTCTTGTCCATTTT.

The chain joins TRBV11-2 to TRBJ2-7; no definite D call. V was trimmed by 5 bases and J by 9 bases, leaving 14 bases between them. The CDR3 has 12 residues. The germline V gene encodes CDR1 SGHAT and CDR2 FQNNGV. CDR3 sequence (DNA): TGTGCCAGCAGCCCTGGCCGTCCGGGGCAGTACTTC. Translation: CASSPGRPGQYF.

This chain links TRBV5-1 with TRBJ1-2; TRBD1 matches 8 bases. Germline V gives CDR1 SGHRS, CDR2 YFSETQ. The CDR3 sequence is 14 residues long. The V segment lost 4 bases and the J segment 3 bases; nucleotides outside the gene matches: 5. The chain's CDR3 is CASSTDRGDYGYTF. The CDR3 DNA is TGCGCCAGCAGCACAGACAGGGGCGACTATGGCTACACCTTC.

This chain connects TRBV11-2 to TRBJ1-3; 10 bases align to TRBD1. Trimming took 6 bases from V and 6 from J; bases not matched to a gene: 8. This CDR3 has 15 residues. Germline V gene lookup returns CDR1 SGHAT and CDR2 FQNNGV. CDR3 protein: CASSQPGTGVNTIYF. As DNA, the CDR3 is TGTGCCAGCAGTCAGCCCGGGACAGGGGTAAACACCATATATTTT.

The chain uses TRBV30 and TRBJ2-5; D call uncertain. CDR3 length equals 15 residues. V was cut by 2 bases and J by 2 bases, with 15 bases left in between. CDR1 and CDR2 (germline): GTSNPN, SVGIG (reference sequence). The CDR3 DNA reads TGTGCCTGGAGTCCCTCGACCATCCCACAAGAGACCCAGTACTTC. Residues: CAWSPSTIPQETQYF.